The clone carrying this TCR beta chain was counted a few times. This sample was taken from a study of blood T cells in healthy people across ages. This CDR3 spans 14 amino acids. CDR1 is KGHDR, CDR2 SFDVKD, per germline. The use of a sample-barcoded 5' primer and a J-beta primer mix characterized a second PCR of roughly 6 to 12 cycles. TCRdb reanalysed the 5' RACE reads using MiXCR and keeps one entry per CDR3 protein. The sample has fewer than 800,000 distinct CDR3 sequences; roughly 21% are singletons. Sequenced: blood. The V and J genes are TRBV24-1 and TRBJ2-5; 8 positions match TRBD1. The tail of the sequence fits TRBJ2-1 better, so the J call may be wrong. The origin of this receptor is a man aged 65 to 85 in good health. CDR3 DNA: TGTGCCACCAGTGATCCTACAGGGGGCAATGAGCAGTTCTTC. Amino acid sequence: CATSDPTGGNEQFF.